This entry lists 10 T cell receptor beta chains sequenced from one sample in a study of shared clonotypes between healthy human individuals. TCRdb's copy holds only in-frame clones and misses some; the assay was immunoSEQ multiplex PCR. The sample records under 600,000 clones, about 80% being singletons. Source material: PBMCs. These receptors were collected from a woman aged 35 to 49 in good health. Some clones in this sample may be carry-over from other donors' samples.

The V call is TRBV5-1, the J call TRBJ1-2, with 7 bases lining up with TRBD1. CDR1 is SGHRS, CDR2 YFSETQ, per germline. The CDR3 consists of 15 residues. J was trimmed by 3 bases and V by 4 bases; bases with no gene match: 9. The CDR3 here is CASSIRQGPDYGYTF. The CDR3 coding sequence is TGCGCCAGCAGCATACGACAGGGCCCGGACTATGGCTACACCTTC.

J is TRBJ2-3 and V is TRBV27, with D tentatively TRBD2 (5 bases). Germline V gives CDR1 MNHEY, CDR2 SMNVEV (reference sequence). With 8 bases removed from V and 2 bases from J, the gap between germline ends came to 14 bases. The CDR3 loop spans 14 amino acids. As DNA, the CDR3 is TGTGCCAGCCGAGTTGGAGGTGACACAGATACGCAGTATTTT. Translated: CASRVGGDTDTQYF.

The V and J genes are TRBV11-2 and TRBJ1-2; 7 nucleotides align to TRBD1. The CDR3 has 15 residues. Germline V gene sequence: CDR1 SGHAT, CDR2 FQNNGV. V shed 5 bases, J shed 5 bases, and the junction held 11 bases outside the gene matches. Written as DNA, the CDR3 is TGTGCCAGCAGCCCCCAGACAGGGCTCCATTATGGCTACACCTTC. It translates to CASSPQTGLHYGYTF.

The chain is built from TRBV19 and TRBJ1-4; perhaps TRBD1 as D (6 bases). The CDR3 spans 14 residues. V was cut by 7 bases and J by 8 bases, with 17 bases left in between. From germline, CDR1 is LNHDA and CDR2 SQIVND (reference sequence). CDR3 in DNA: TGTGCCAGTACTCCCCAAGTAGGGGGGGAAAAACTGTTTTTT. It yields the protein CASTPQVGGEKLFF.

V usage is TRBV5-4 and J usage is TRBJ2-1; 7 nucleotides agree with TRBD2. The germline CDR1 and CDR2 sequences are SGHNT and YYREEE (reference sequence). The length of the CDR3 is 14 residues. Trimming cost V 2 bases and J 8 bases; bases outside gene matches: 7. CDR3 sequence: CASSFGWGGDEQFF. The CDR3 nucleotides are TGTGCCAGCAGCTTTGGGTGGGGAGGGGATGAGCAGTTCTTC.

This clone appeared a few times. Other DNA sequences from this sample encode an identical CDR3 as well. The chain is built from TRBV2 and TRBJ2-2; 11 bases map to TRBD2. Germline loops: CDR1 SNHLY, CDR2 FYNNEI. J was trimmed by 7 bases and V by 7 bases; bases with no gene match: 5. The CDR3 has 14 amino acids. CDR3 in DNA: TGTGCCAGCAAGACTAGCGGGACGAGCGGGGAGCTGTTTTTT. Translating it yields CASKTSGTSGELFF.

The rearrangement uses TRBV28 and TRBJ2-1, with D perhaps TRBD2 (6 bases). Trimming shortened V by 6 bases and J by 9 bases, and 15 bases separated the two germline ends. Germline V gene sequence: CDR1 MDHEN, CDR2 SYDVKM. This CDR3 has 13 amino acids. This CDR3 is CASSGGARGEQFF. The DNA of the CDR3 is TGTGCCAGCAGCGGCGGGGCCCGAGGTGAGCAGTTCTTC.

V and J are TRBV10-3 and TRBJ2-1; no firm D call. Germline values: CDR1 ENHRY, CDR2 SYGVKD. This CDR3 comprises 15 residues. Trimming cost V 2 bases and J 0 bases, with 8 bases left between them. CDR3 residues: CAISEGPSSYNEQFF. CDR3 coding DNA: TGTGCCATCAGTGAGGGCCCCAGCTCCTACAATGAGCAGTTCTTC.

This clone showed up just once. Additional DNA sequences in this sample encode the identical CDR3. The chain couples TRBV7-9 to TRBJ2-2; 9 bases line up with TRBD1. The length of the CDR3 is 16 residues. Germline lookup yields CDR1 SEHNR and CDR2 FQNEAQ (reference sequence). Losses at the gene ends were 6 bases for V and 3 bases for J; bases not matched to a gene: 8. The CDR3 here is CASSLVWTGDTGELFF. CDR3 coding DNA: TGTGCCAGCAGTCTCGTGTGGACAGGGGACACCGGGGAGCTGTTTTTT.

Of note for this clone: Relative to the germline gene, one junction end is altered; a read error may explain this. The V and J genes are TRBV30 and TRBJ2-7; possibly TRBD2 for D (5 bases). CDR3 length equals 15 residues. The germline gives CDR1 GTSNPN, CDR2 SVGIG (reference sequence). The CDR3 bases are TGTGCCTGGAGTGGGGTTCGATTCCGAGAGGGAACTGACAACTTC. It encodes CAWSGVRFREGTDNF.